These T cell receptor beta chains were read from a single sample in a study of radiation and T cells in renal cell carcinoma. Assay: immunoSEQ multiplex PCR; the TCRdb copy retains only in-frame clones and omits some. The table records more than 75,000 clones, approximately 83% of them present only once. The sequenced sample was blood, obtained from a patient whose treatment included radiotherapy and nephrectomy. These receptor sequences come from a woman in her fifties or sixties with renal cell carcinoma. CDR3s include the opening cysteine and the closing phenylalanine or tryptophan. The D gene is left open where the match is weak. The size entry is marked missing in some rows and otherwise reads once, few, many or a size class.

D	J	V	size	DNA	CDR3
NA	TRBJ2-7	TRBV28	once	TGTGCCAGCAGTCCCCCCGGGGCGGCCGTCTACGAGCAGTACTTC	CASSPPGAAVYEQYF
NA	TRBJ2-4	TRBV19	NA	TGTGCCAGTAAGGACATAGCCAAAAACATTCAGTACTTC	CASKDIAKNIQYF
NA	TRBJ2-7	TRBV7-9	NA	TGTGCCAGCAGCTTATCGTTGATTCGTAAGCAATTCTACGAGCAGTACTTC	CASSLSLIRKQFYEQYF
NA	TRBJ1-2	TRBV6-5	NA	TGTGCCAGCAGTTACTCGAGATTCAGGAGTAACTATGGCTACACCTTC	CASSYSRFRSNYGYTF
NA	TRBJ1-2	TRBV19	NA	TGTGCCAGTAGTAGGTCCTCGGGGTCCTATGGCTACACCTTC	CASSRSSGSYGYTF
NA	TRBJ1-1	TRBV29-1	few	TGCAGCGTTAGGAGGGCCCTCCGTGAGGCTTTCTTT	CSVRRALREAFF
TRBD1	TRBJ1-5	TRBV19	NA	TGTGCCAGTAGTATTATGCAGGGGGCGGGTCAGCCCCAGCATTTT	CASSIMQGAGQPQHF
NA	TRBJ1-2	TRBV5-1	NA	TGCGCCAGCAGCCTACGACAGGCTAACTATGGCTACACCTTC	CASSLRQANYGYTF
NA	TRBJ1-4	TRBV4-2	NA	TGTGCCAGCAGCCAAGTGGGAGAGACTAATGAAAAACTGTTTTTT	CASSQVGETNEKLFF
TRBD1	TRBJ2-3	TRBV29-1	NA	TGCAGCGTGTCAGGGGGAACCAGCACAGATACGCAGTATTTT	CSVSGGTSTDTQYF
TRBD2	TRBJ2-3	TRBV4-1	NA	TGCGCCAGCAGCCAAGAATCCAGCGGGGTTGAGACAGATACGCAGTATTTT	CASSQESSGVETDTQYF
NA	TRBJ2-7	TRBV25-1	NA	TGTGCCAGCAGTGTGGGTCACGACCACGAGCAGTACTTC	CASSVGHDHEQYF
NA	TRBJ1-2	TRBV6-6	NA	TGTGCCAGCAGTTACTCTTTAAGTTCCAACTATGGCTACACCTTC	CASSYSLSSNYGYTF
NA	TRBJ1-2	TRBV9	NA	TGTGCCAGCAGCGTAGAACAGGGCGGTGGCTACACCTTC	CASSVEQGGGYTF
NA	TRBJ2-2	TRBV19	few	TGTGCCAGTAGTATTCAAGCTGACACCGGGGAGCTGTTTTTT	CASSIQADTGELFF
NA	TRBJ2-6	TRBV25-1	NA	TGTGCCAGCAGTGAAAGTGGTGGGGCCAACGTCCTGACTTTC	CASSESGGANVLTF
NA	TRBJ2-3	TRBV28	NA	TGTGCCAGCAGTATGAAGTGGCGGGTCAGGACCGGTACGCAGTATTTT	CASSMKWRVRTGTQYF
NA	TRBJ2-7	TRBV10-2	NA	TGCGCCAGCAGTGAAGGCAGGGTTGGCGAGCAGTACTTC	CASSEGRVGEQYF
TRBD2	TRBJ2-3	TRBV19	NA	TGTGCCAGTAGTACACCCGGACTAGCAACAGATACGCAGTATTTT	CASSTPGLATDTQYF
NA	TRBJ2-2	TRBV5-1	NA	TGCGCCAGTTCTAGGACCTTGGGGGCCGGGGAGCTGTTTTTT	CASSRTLGAGELFF
TRBD2	TRBJ2-7	TRBV5-1	NA	TGCGCCAGCAGCTTAGGGGGACTAGCGGCCTACGAGCAGTACTTC	CASSLGGLAAYEQYF
TRBD2	TRBJ2-3	TRBV13	NA	TGTGCCAGCAGCTTTGTAACTAGCGGCACAGATACGCAGTATTTT	CASSFVTSGTDTQYF
NA	TRBJ1-3	TRBV7-2	NA	TGTGCCAGCAGCTTAGCGGGGAACCAAGGAAACACCATATATTTT	CASSLAGNQGNTIYF
NA	TRBJ1-2	TRBV4-1	NA	TGCGCCAGCAGCCAAGGGTCCGGCTACACCTTC	CASSQGSGYTF
NA	TRBJ2-7	TRBV7-2	NA	TGTGCCAGCATGGACTCTCTCGAGCAGTACTTC	CASMDSLEQYF
NA	TRBJ1-2	TRBV5-1	once	TGCGCCAGCAGCTCAGGTGGGGGCGTAGTGGGCTACACCTTC	CASSSGGGVVGYTF
TRBD2	TRBJ2-2	TRBV7-9	NA	TGTGCCAGCAGCCCACGGACTAGCGGGAGGGCGGGGACCGGGGAGCTGTTTTTT	CASSPRTSGRAGTGELFF
TRBD1	TRBJ2-3	TRBV27	NA	TGTGCCAGCAGTTTATACGCGACAGGGATGGTAGATACGCAGTATTTT	CASSLYATGMVDTQYF
NA	TRBJ1-2	TRBV2	NA	TGTGCCAGCAGTGAAGTTGGGTTTACTTCTAACTATGGCTACACCTTC	CASSEVGFTSNYGYTF
TRBD2	TRBJ2-5	TRBV30	NA	TGTGCCTGGAGTGACGATAGCGGGTCAGGGGAGACCCAGTACTTC	CAWSDDSGSGETQYF
TRBD1	TRBJ2-7	TRBV19	NA	TGTGCCAGTAGCGGGACAGCCTGGTCCTACGAGCAGTACTTC	CASSGTAWSYEQYF
TRBD2	TRBJ2-2	TRBV11-3	NA	TGTGCCAGCAGCCCTGGAGTGGGGCCTAGCGGGAGGATCGGGGAGCTGTTTTTT	CASSPGVGPSGRIGELFF
NA	TRBJ1-1	TRBV5-6	once	TGTGCCAGCAGCTTGGCCGGGGGGAACACTGAAGCTTTCTTT	CASSLAGGNTEAFF
NA	TRBJ1-2	TRBV5-5	NA	TGTGCCAGCAGCTTGGCCGGTCAGGAGCGTAACTATGGCTACACCTTC	CASSLAGQERNYGYTF
NA	TRBJ1-1	TRBV10-1	few	TGCGCCAGCAGTGAGTCAGGGTTTGGACCTGACACTGAAGCTTTCTTT	CASSESGFGPDTEAFF
TRBD1	TRBJ2-7	TRBV28	NA	TGTGCCAGCAGTTTTGTGGGGACAGGGTGGCAGTACTTC	CASSFVGTGWQYF
TRBD2	TRBJ2-7	TRBV4-3	few	TGCGCCAGCAGCCAAGTCGGAGCGGGAGGACCCGAGCAGTACTTC	CASSQVGAGGPEQYF
TRBD1	TRBJ2-2	TRBV5-5	NA	TGTGCCAGCAGCCAGGGTCTGACAGGGGGCGGCGACACCGGGGAGCTGTTTTTT	CASSQGLTGGGDTGELFF
NA	TRBJ1-6	TRBV6-5	NA	TGTGCCAGCAGTGCTTCTGGGTCACCCCTCCACTTT	CASSASGSPLHF
TRBD1	TRBJ1-2	TRBV5-4	NA	TGTGCCAGCAGCTTGGGGACAGGAAGACTCTATGGCTACACCTTC	CASSLGTGRLYGYTF
NA	TRBJ2-3	TRBV28	NA	TGTGCCAGCAGCCTAAATAGGGGCATGAGCACAGATACGCAGTATTTT	CASSLNRGMSTDTQYF
TRBD1	TRBJ1-1	TRBV2	NA	TGTGCCAGCAGTGAAACCCTCGACAGGGGTTACGCTTTCTTT	CASSETLDRGYAFF
NA	TRBJ1-4	TRBV18	few	TGTGCCAGCTCATACCGGGCCGTTAATGAAAAACTGTTTTTT	CASSYRAVNEKLFF
TRBD1	TRBJ1-2	TRBV2	NA	TGTGCCAGCAGTTTCGGGGGACAGGACTATGGCTACACCTTC	CASSFGGQDYGYTF
NA	TRBJ2-2	TRBV19	NA	TGTGCCAGTGGTGGGAGAACAAACACCGGGGAGCTGTTTTTT	CASGGRTNTGELFF
TRBD2	TRBJ2-5	TRBV4-1	NA	TGCGCCGGGCAGGTGGCGGGAGGGCAAGAGACCCAGTACTTC	CAGQVAGGQETQYF
TRBD1	TRBJ1-2	TRBV28	NA	TGTGCCAGCAGCCCGGGGGACAGATATGGCTACACCTTC	CASSPGDRYGYTF
NA	TRBJ1-1	TRBV14	NA	TGTGCCAGCAGCCGGACGGAGAACACTGAAGCTTTCTTT	CASSRTENTEAFF
TRBD2	TRBJ2-3	TRBV10-3	NA	TGTGCCATCAGTGATCTAGCGGGGGCTAGCACAGATACGCAGTATTTT	CAISDLAGASTDTQYF
TRBD1	TRBJ2-7	TRBV4-3	NA	TGCGCCAGCAGCCGTGGACAGGGACGCTACGAGCAGTACTTC	CASSRGQGRYEQYF
TRBD1	TRBJ2-7	TRBV11-2	NA	TGTGCCAGCAGCCCTGGCACAGGGGGACTTGAGCAGTACTTC	CASSPGTGGLEQYF
TRBD1	TRBJ2-7	TRBV5-1	NA	TGCGCCAGCAGCACGAGAGAACGTGGGACAGGCATCATCGAGCAGTACTTC	CASSTRERGTGIIEQYF
NA	TRBJ2-7	TRBV5-4	NA	TGTGCCAGCAGCTTGGCCCCCCTAGCAGGGGAGCAGTACTTC	CASSLAPLAGEQYF